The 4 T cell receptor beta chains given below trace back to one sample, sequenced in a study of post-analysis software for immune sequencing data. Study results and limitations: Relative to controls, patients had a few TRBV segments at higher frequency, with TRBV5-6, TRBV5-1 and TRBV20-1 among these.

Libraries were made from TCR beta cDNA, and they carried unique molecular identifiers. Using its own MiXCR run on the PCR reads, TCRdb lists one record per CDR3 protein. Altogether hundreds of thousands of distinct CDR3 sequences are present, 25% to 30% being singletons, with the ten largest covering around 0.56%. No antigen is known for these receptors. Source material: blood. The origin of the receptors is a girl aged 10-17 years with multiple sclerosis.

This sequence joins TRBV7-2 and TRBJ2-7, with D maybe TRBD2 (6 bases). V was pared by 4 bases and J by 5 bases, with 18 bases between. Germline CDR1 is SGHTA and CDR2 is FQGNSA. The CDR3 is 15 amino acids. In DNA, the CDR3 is TGTGCCAGCAGCTCGCGGGGCGTGATAGGGGACGAGCAGTACTTC. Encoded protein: CASSSRGVIGDEQYF. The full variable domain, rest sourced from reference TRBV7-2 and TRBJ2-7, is GAGVSQSPSNKVTEKGKDVELRCDPISGHTALYWYRQSLGQGLEFLIYFQGNSAPDKSGLPSDRFSAERTGGSVSTLTIQRTQQEDSAVYLCASSSRGVIGDEQYFGPGTRLTVT.

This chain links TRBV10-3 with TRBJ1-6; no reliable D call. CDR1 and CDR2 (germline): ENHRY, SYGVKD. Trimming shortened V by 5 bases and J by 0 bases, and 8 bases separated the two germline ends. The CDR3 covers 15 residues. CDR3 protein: CAISTESSYNSPLHF. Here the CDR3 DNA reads TGTGCCATCAGTACCGAGAGCTCCTATAATTCACCCCTCCACTTT.

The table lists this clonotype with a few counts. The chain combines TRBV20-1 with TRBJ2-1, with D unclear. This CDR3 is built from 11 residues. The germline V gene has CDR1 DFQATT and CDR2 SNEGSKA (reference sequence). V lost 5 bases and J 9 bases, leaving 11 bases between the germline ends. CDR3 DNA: TGCAGTGCTGTCATCCCGGGTGAGCAGTTCTTC. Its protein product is CSAVIPGEQFF.

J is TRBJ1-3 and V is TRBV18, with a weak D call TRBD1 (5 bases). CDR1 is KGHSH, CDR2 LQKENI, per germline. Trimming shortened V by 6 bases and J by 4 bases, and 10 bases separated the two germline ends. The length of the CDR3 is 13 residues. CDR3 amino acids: CASSRDSGNTIYF. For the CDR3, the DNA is TGTGCCAGCTCGAGGGACTCCGGAAACACCATATATTTT.